The clone carrying this T cell receptor beta chain was recorded a few times. Its antigen is unknown. One entry per CDR3 protein results from TCRdb running MiXCR on the RACE reads. The sample has tens of thousands of distinct CDR3 sequences; approximately 10% are singletons. This sample was taken from a study of human T cells and chemical hapten exposure. Study context: Across its roughly 24 weeks, the study gave patients weekly diphenylcyclopropenone doses to the scalp. Patch tests applied 0.01% DPC to the upper back, read at 6 days.

Study-level results: Expanded TCRs produced significantly more large CDR3 similarity clusters than controls did.

Documented time point: patch test 2, 6 weeks after DPC sensitization. The treatment denotes: therapeutic diphenylcyclopropenone sensitization with weekly scalp DPC. The authors extracted total RNA from unfractionated whole blood. This TCR was recovered from a man aged 35-49 years with alopecia areata. Some clones in this sample may be carry-over from other donors' samples. The input for sequencing was whole blood, taken in connection with sensitization to the hapten diphenylcyclopropenone (DPC).

The CDR3 loop reads CSARGTASTDTQYF. The DNA for the CDR3 is TGCAGCGCACGGGGGACCGCGAGCACAGATACGCAGTATTTT. V usage is TRBV20-1 and J usage is TRBJ2-3, with D tentatively TRBD2 (6 bases). This CDR3 is 14 amino acids long. The germline V gene has CDR1 DFQATT and CDR2 SNEGSKA (reference sequence).